This T cell receptor beta chain was sequenced during a study of blood T cell repertoires in COVID-19. The wider study: The analysed material was cDNA or gDNA that came from T cells, B-cell-depleted T cells, or PBMCs.

Germline CDR1 and CDR2: MRHNA and SNTAGT. This CDR3 contains 14 residues. V dropped 6 bases and J dropped 3 bases, with 14 bases sitting between them. In the source study's methods: Estimation of nucleated cell counts was performed using reference gene primer amplification. The table came from immunoSEQ multiplex PCR; TCRdb's copy has only in-frame clones and leaves some out. D and trimming come from the DNA, and the V and J calls and clone size come from that table. The sample has roughly 150,000 clones; around 84% are singletons. The TCR sequence derives from a woman in her 50s in a cohort sampled during active or convalescent COVID-19. The chain employs TRBV6-4 and TRBJ1-1, with a tentative D call TRBD1 (5 bases). Sequencing was performed on peripheral blood. Here the CDR3 DNA reads TGTGCCAGCAGAGAAAACGGAGGGGACACTGAAGCTTTCTTT. This sequence encodes CASRENGGDTEAFF.